This T cell receptor (beta chain) came from a study of graft-versus-host responses after intestinal transplantation (dated by TCRdb to about 2021). At the level of the whole study: The transplants that recipients got were multivisceral, liver-intestinal, or isolated intestinal. Every recipient was given anti-thymocyte globulin induction, followed by about three years of maintenance tacrolimus and steroids. Graft-versus-host and host-versus-graft alloreactive T cell clones were tracked in the graft, circulation and bone marrow after intestinal transplantation using bulk TCR-beta CDR3 sequencing. Alloreactive clones were identified by sequencing pre-transplant mixed lymphocyte reaction products and comparing them with unstimulated pre-transplant donor and recipient T cells. The cohort enrolled about two dozen intestinal transplant recipients, one of whom was a retransplant, and a few patients without pretransplant specimens were excluded. Donor T cell macrochimerism was defined as a peak of at least 4% donor T cells among recipient peripheral blood mononuclear cells. Rather than being sequenced by the commercial service, samples from three later patients were sequenced in-house on an Illumina MiSeq and processed with MiXCR. The paper as a whole reports these results and caveats: The conclusions were limited by the relatively low number and heterogeneity of the intestinal transplant patients. High GvH to HvG T cell clonal ratios were observed in the allografts of patients with donor T cell macrochimerism. GvH clones turned up in recipient bone marrow, with some appearing earlier in ileal mucosa or blood, a pattern consistent with an intestinal mucosal origin. Early after transplant, peak levels of circulating GvH clones were associated with declines in HvG clones.

Spanning cysteine to phenylalanine, the CDR3 consists of 11 amino acids. The DNA shown is the 33-base CDR3, in frame from base 1. V is cut by 0 bases and J by 7 bases, and the space between the germline ends is 2 bases. From the germline V gene, CDR1 is SGDLS and CDR2 is YYNGEE. The time point label on this specimen signifies: cells obtained before transplantation from donor or recipient. CD3+CD4+ and CD3+CD8+ populations were FACS-sorted from unstimulated pre-transplant donor and recipient cells taken from spleen or lymph nodes. About this clone itself: The target of this receptor is not known. Per-base quality was not reported, and no clone a single base away is much larger than it.

Library prep was done by the immunoSEQ multiplex PCR assay. For most patients, genomic DNA was isolated with the Qiagen DNeasy Blood and Tissue Kit and shipped frozen to Adaptive Biotechnologies for TCR sequencing. High-throughput TCR-beta CDR3 sequencing of genomic DNA from most patients was performed by Adaptive Biotechnologies. Per the original workflow: TCR sequencing data were retrieved from Adaptive's ImmunoSEQ software for roughly 17 patients, whereas a few other patients were processed with MiXCR and VDJtools. To correct CD4 versus CD8 sorting errors, sequences present in both subsets at a frequency ratio below 5:1 were removed. CDR3 nucleotide sequences shared between donor and recipient were removed because their origin could not be assigned. At least 2-fold expansion over unstimulated cells and a minimum CFSE-low frequency of 0.002% (template counts) or 0.001% (read counts) were required for clones to be classified as alloreactive. Clones detected in sequenced pre-transplant spleen, lymph node, or MLR CFSE-low populations of the donor or recipient were defined as mappable. The cumulative frequency of alloreactive clones was calculated as a percentage of all sequences, weighted by copy number. Entries here come from immuneACCESS through TCRdb and include only in-frame sequences with V and J called. Some clones fail to appear in such tables; in the studies checked, an unresolved V gene covers under half of the shortfall, and the cause of the remainder is unknown. V and J calls and clone size are given by that table; D and trimming were obtained from the DNA. In this sample the table shows about 120,000 clones, 85% to 95% of which occur a single time. The top ten clonotypes cover 2.5% to 3.5% of the sample.

This sample comprised unstimulated CD8+ T cells sorted from spleen or lymph node cells, obtained before intestinal transplant. The sequence came from a human donor who received an intestinal transplant. The rearrangement combines TRBV9 with TRBJ2-1, with the D gene uncertain. The sequenced DNA: TGTGCCAGCAGCGTAGAGAATGAGCAGTTCTTC. The translation is CASSVENEQFF.